The rows below give T cell receptor beta chains drawn from one sample of a study of beta chain features in type 1 diabetes. Data came from immunoSEQ multiplex PCR; TCRdb stores just in-frame clones and leaves some out. The repertoire holds about 230,000 clones, over 8.5% seen once, with about 0.03% in the top ten. The sequenced sample consisted of naive CD4+ T cells from blood. All receptors come from a woman aged 18 to 35 in good health. CDR3s include the opening cysteine and the closing phenylalanine or tryptophan.

J,V,CDR3
TRBJ2-1,TRBV19,CASSISAEYNEQFF
TRBJ2-2,TRBV5-1,CASSLVAGGNTGELFF
TRBJ1-1,TRBV21-1,CASSKPPGQGFRNTEAFF
TRBJ1-5,TRBV9,CASSAGHFNQPQHF
TRBJ1-1,TRBV5-4,CASSPRGRDTEAFF
TRBJ1-1,TRBV29-1,CSTPGGGKAEAFF
TRBJ2-7,TRBV6-4,CASSGVSGDEQYF
TRBJ1-1,TRBV4-1,CASSQVRTEAEAFF
TRBJ2-5,TRBV30,CAWSVGATVGETQYF
TRBJ1-5,TRBV11-2,CASSLGQGNGNQPQHF
TRBJ2-1,TRBV11-2,CASSLVGLAVYDEQFF
TRBJ1-2,TRBV29-1,CSVGGVGYGYTF
TRBJ2-5,TRBV7-3,CASSLSGVKETQYF
TRBJ2-5,TRBV5-4,CASSLVQGQETQYF
TRBJ2-7,TRBV5-1,CASSQGGQTYEQYF
TRBJ2-1,TRBV19,CASSRASGRVDEQFF
TRBJ2-1,TRBV6-1,CASSVLAFDEQFF
TRBJ2-1,TRBV5-6,CASSSISGRNLYNEQFF
TRBJ1-1,TRBV6-6,CASSHGTGAEAFF
TRBJ2-7,TRBV6-5,CASSYTGTGTYEQYF
TRBJ2-7,TRBV27,CASSFRDRAYEQYF
TRBJ1-1,TRBV29-1,CSVAYSVKLNTEAFF
TRBJ1-1,TRBV10-3,CAISDDRTGSAFF
TRBJ1-2,TRBV11-2,CASSLTGGSYGYTF
TRBJ2-7,TRBV5-6,CASSLWAGEQYF
TRBJ2-6,TRBV10-3,CAISESTSGRNGANVLTF
TRBJ2-2,TRBV7-2,CASSLDTVTGELFF